This is a list of T cell receptor beta chains from one sample in a study of human T cells and chemical hapten exposure. In TCRdb, the RACE reads were re-called with MiXCR into one record per CDR3 protein. This sample has around 76,000 distinct CDR3 sequences; 10% to 15% occur once, and the top ten carry about 3.7%. Material: whole blood, obtained in connection with sensitization to the hapten diphenylcyclopropenone (DPC). Receptors originate from a woman in her fifties or sixties with alopecia areata. Some clones in this sample may be carry-over from other donors' samples. The CDR3 runs from the conserved cysteine through the conserved F or W. The order of the fields is V gene, CDR3 protein.

TRBV18 CASTPAVVNTEAFF
TRBV5-1 CVSSLAGTSNGYEQYF
TRBV3-1 CASSPAPGTGNEKLFF
TRBV10-2 CASSEPGQGAGNTIYF
TRBV19 CASSARWGHEQYF
TRBV4-2 CASSQEPRTSGGTDTQYF
TRBV12-3/TRBV12-4 CASSLTRDTYLW
TRBV3-1 CASSQGRGISGYTF
TRBV7-2 CASSLWDRGGNQPQHF
TRBV12-3/TRBV12-4 CASSWRQGLQPQHF
TRBV11-2 CASSLNTQPQHF
TRBV7-3 CASSPGLAGEQFF
TRBV29-1 CSARGVQGGYEQYF
TRBV2 CASSAGHTYSGANVLTF
TRBV2 CASSPPGHSRLPSVLTF
TRBV5-1 CASSPSVASTDTQYF
TRBV4-1 CASSQGLAGGYTDTQYF
TRBV6-6 CASRQTQGHEQFF
TRBV27 CASRTSADSNQPQHF
TRBV5-6 CASEVWGRNEQFF
TRBV18 CASSPPGLPNTEAFF
TRBV30 CAWSVPVGGKRNGYTF
TRBV3-1 CASSQGDRAYWDGYTF
TRBV18 CASSPPSGAFNQPQHF
TRBV19 CASNPGPGKGLELFF
TRBV20-1 CSARDHYEQYF
TRBV3-1 CASSQDVVQPQHF
TRBV20-1 CSARDSTPGSSYNSPLHF
TRBV6-1 CASRGLSQETQYF
TRBV18 CASSPLPPGGADKETQYF
TRBV2 CASSPSWDSPSDEQFF
TRBV18 CASSGLQAAYEQYF
TRBV7-6 CASSLGGRVNTEAFF
TRBV7-6 CASSFGTGPNEQFF
TRBV7-9 CASSLGFGFGGDGYTF
TRBV11-2 CASSLSRGNNIQYF
TRBV6-2/TRBV6-3 CASAHSGTVNVLTF
TRBV10-3 CAISEEPNTEAFF
TRBV18 CASSPPGLPYEQYF